This T cell receptor beta chain was recorded in a study of blood T cell repertoires in COVID-19. This clone was seen more than once but under ten times. TCRdb's table, derived via immunoSEQ multiplex PCR, lists solely in-frame clones and lacks some. There are about 200,000 clones in the sample; approximately 80% occur only once, and roughly 10% lies in the top ten. Everyone who took part was 18 to 89 years old, and they came from over 20 US areas. Cohort 3 donors were reported recovered after two negative PCRs, clearance, or symptom resolution. The clonotype was recovered from a man aged 40-49 years who had recovered from COVID-19. The sequenced sample was PBMCs or T cells enriched from blood (not recorded which).

The chain's CDR3 is CASSSGTGDGYTF. CDR3 DNA sequence: TGTGCCAGCAGCTCCGGGACAGGGGATGGCTACACCTTC. The chain combines TRBV5-6 with TRBJ1-2; 10 bases map to TRBD1. The V gene's germline CDR1 is SGHDT and CDR2 YYEEEE. J gave up 6 bases and V 3 bases, and 2 bases lay outside the gene matches. This CDR3 spans 13 amino acids.